Following are 3 T cell receptor beta chains from one sample sequenced in a study of CD8 T cells in ankylosing spondylitis. These receptors have no identified antigens. Points from the study as a whole: A motif of several highly homologous TCR beta variants was seen as apparently characteristic of ankylosing spondylitis blood.

TCRdb redid the calling of the 5' RACE reads with MiXCR, one entry per CDR3 protein. The sample holds 500,000 to 550,000 distinct CDR3 sequences; approximately 11% are singletons and the top ten take approximately 6.2%. The sequenced sample consisted of blood, either unsorted or a sorted T cell fraction (not recorded which). Receptors originate from a male donor with ankylosing spondylitis.

This chain uses TRBV5-1 with TRBJ2-5; D is ambiguous. In germline, CDR1 is SGHRS, CDR2 YFSETQ. V gave up 0 bases and J gave up 1 base, with 7 bases separating them. The CDR3 totals 14 residues. The CDR3 DNA reads TGCGCCAGCAGCTTGGAGCAGATCCAAGAGACCCAGTACTTC. Translating gives CASSLEQIQETQYF.

The V gene is TRBV24-1, the J gene TRBJ2-1; D is unresolved. Trimming took off 3 bases at V and 4 bases at J, with 12 bases between the two ends. Germline values: CDR1 KGHDR, CDR2 SFDVKD. The CDR3 is made up of 15 amino acids. The CDR3 nucleotides are TGTGCCACCAGTGATGGGTCTAGGGATTACAATGAGCAGTTCTTC. It yields the protein CATSDGSRDYNEQFF.

This chain uses TRBV12-5 with TRBJ1-2; 7 positions match TRBD1. Germline lookup yields CDR1 LGHNT and CDR2 FRNRAP. J gave up 3 bases and V 5 bases, and 15 bases lay outside the gene matches. This CDR3 has 17 residues. CDR3 in DNA: TGTGCTAGTGGTGGAGGGACAGATCGGGCCGTGGACTATGGCTACACCTTC. Translated, it gives CASGGGTDRAVDYGYTF.